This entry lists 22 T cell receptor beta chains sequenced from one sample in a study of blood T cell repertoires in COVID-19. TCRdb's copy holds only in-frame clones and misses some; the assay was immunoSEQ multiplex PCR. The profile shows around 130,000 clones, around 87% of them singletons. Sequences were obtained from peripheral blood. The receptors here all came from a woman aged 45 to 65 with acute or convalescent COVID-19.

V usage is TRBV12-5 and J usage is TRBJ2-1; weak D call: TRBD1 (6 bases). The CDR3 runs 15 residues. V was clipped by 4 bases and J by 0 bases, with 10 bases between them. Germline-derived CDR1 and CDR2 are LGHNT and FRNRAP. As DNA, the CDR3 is TGTGCTAGTGGTTACAGGGATAGCTCCTACAATGAGCAGTTCTTC. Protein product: CASGYRDSSYNEQFF.

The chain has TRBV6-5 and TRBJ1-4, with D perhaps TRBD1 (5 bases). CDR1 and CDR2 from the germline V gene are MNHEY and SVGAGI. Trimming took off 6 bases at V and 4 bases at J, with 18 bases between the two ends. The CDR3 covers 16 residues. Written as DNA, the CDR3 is TGTGCCAGCAGCTACGGGGGGGGACGGATTAATGAAAAACTGTTTTTT. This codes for CASSYGGGRINEKLFF.

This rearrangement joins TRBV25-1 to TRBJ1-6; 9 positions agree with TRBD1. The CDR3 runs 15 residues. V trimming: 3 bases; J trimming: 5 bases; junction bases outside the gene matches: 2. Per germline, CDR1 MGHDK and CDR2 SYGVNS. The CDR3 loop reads CASSDRDRDNSPLHF. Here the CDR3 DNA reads TGTGCCAGCAGTGACCGGGACAGGGATAATTCACCCCTCCACTTT. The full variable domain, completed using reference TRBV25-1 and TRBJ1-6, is EADIYQTPRYLVIGTGKKITLECSQTMGHDKMYWYQQDPGMELHLIHYSYGVNSTEKGDLSSESTVSRIRTEHFPLTLESARPSHTSQYLCASSDRDRDNSPLHFGNGTRLTVT.

DNA for the CDR3: TGCGCCAGCAGCCCGGCAGGGTTTAATTCACCCCTCCACTTT. Translation gives CASSPAGFNSPLHF. This chain uses TRBV5-1 with TRBJ1-6, with D perhaps matching TRBD1 (5 bases). Trimming took 4 bases from V and 6 from J, leaving 11 bases between them. This CDR3 is built from 14 residues. Per the germline V gene, CDR1 is SGHRS and CDR2 is YFSETQ.

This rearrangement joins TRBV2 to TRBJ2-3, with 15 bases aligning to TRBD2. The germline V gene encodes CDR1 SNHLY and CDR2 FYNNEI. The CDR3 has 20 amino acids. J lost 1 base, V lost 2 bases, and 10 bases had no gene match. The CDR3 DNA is TGTGCCAGCAGTGAACCAATAGGACTAGCGGGGGGGCGAGGCACAGATACGCAGTATTTT. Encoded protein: CASSEPIGLAGGRGTDTQYF.

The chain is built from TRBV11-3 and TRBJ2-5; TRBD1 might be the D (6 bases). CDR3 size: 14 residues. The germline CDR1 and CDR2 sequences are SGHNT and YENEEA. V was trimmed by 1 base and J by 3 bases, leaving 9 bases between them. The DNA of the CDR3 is TGTGCCAGCAGCTTAGTGGGGACAAAAGAGACCCAGTACTTC. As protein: CASSLVGTKETQYF.

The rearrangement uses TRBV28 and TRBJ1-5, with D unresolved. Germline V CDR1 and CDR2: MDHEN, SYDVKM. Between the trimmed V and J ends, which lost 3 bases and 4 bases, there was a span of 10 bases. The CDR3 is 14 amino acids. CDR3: CASSFGKTNQPQHF. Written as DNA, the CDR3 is TGTGCCAGCAGTTTTGGCAAAACAAATCAGCCCCAGCATTTT. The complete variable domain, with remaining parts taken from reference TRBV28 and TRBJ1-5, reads DVKVTQSSRYLVKRTGEKVFLECVQDMDHENMFWYRQDPGLGLRLIYFSYDVKMKEKGDIPEGYSVSREKKERFSLILESASTNQTSMYLCASSFGKTNQPQHFGDGTRLSIL.

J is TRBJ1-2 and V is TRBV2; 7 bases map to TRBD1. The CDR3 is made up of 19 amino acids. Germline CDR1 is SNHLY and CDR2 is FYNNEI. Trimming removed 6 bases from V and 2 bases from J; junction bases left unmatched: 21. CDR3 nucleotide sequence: TGTGCCAGCAGCCTCTCATCGGGACAGAACACGGAGCCGAACTATGGCTACACCTTC. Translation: CASSLSSGQNTEPNYGYTF.

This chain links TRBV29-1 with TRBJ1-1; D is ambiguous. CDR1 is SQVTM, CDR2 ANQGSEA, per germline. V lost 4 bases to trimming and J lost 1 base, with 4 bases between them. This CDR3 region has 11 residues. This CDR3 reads CSVVRNTEAFF. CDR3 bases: TGCAGCGTTGTGAGGAACACTGAAGCTTTCTTT. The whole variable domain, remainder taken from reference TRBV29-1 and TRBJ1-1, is SAVISQKPSRDICQRGTSLTIQCQVDSQVTMMFWYRQQPGQSLTLIATANQGSEATYESGFVIDKFPISRPNLTFSTLTVSNMSPEDSSIYLCSVVRNTEAFFGQGTRLTVV.

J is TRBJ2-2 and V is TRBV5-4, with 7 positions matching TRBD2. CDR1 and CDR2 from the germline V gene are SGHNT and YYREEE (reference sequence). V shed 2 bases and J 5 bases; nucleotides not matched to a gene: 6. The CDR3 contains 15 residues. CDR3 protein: CASSFGGSRTGELFF. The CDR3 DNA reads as TGTGCCAGCAGCTTTGGCGGGAGCCGAACCGGGGAGCTGTTTTTT.

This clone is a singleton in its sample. In DNA form, the CDR3 reads TGTGCCAGCAGCGTAGTTCCGGGACAAGGCTATGGCTACACCTTC. It translates to CASSVVPGQGYGYTF. The V call is TRBV9, the J call TRBJ1-2, with TRBD1 as a possible D gene (6 bases). The CDR3 is 15 amino acids. CDR1 is SGDLS and CDR2 is YYNGEE in the germline V gene. V dropped 0 bases and J dropped 4 bases, with 13 bases sitting between them.

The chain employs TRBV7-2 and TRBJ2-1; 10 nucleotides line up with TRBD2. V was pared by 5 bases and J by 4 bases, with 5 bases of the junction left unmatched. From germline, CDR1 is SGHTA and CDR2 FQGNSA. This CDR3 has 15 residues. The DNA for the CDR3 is TGTGCCAGCAGCCCCCAGACTAGCGGGTACAATGAGCAGTTCTTC. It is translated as CASSPQTSGYNEQFF.

The CDR3 protein is CASSDDSGTSSYNEQFF. The DNA of the CDR3 is TGTGCCAGCAGCGATGACAGCGGGACCTCCTCCTACAATGAGCAGTTCTTC. V usage is TRBV7-2 and J usage is TRBJ2-1, with TRBD2 identical over 7 bases. The CDR3 extends over 17 amino acids. J lost 0 bases, V lost 5 bases, and 10 bases had no gene match. Germline loops: CDR1 SGHTA, CDR2 FQGNSA.

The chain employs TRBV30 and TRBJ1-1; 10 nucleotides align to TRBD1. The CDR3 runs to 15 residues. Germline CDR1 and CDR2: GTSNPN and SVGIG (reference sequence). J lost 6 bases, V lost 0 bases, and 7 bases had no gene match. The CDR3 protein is CAWSVQTGGFSEAFF. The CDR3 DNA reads TGTGCCTGGAGTGTCCAGACAGGGGGCTTCTCTGAAGCTTTCTTT.

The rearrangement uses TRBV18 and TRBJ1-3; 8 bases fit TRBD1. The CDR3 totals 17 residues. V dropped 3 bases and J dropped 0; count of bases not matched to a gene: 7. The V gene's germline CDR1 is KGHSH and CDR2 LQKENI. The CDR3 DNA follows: TGTGCCAGCTCACCCGGGACAGGAGTCAGCTCTGGAAACACCATATATTTT. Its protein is CASSPGTGVSSGNTIYF.

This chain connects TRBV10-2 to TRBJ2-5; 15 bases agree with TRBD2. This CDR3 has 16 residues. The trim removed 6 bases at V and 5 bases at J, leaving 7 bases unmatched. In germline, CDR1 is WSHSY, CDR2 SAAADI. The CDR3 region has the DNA TGCGCCAGCAGCTTCGGGACTAGCGGGGGGTTGGAGACCCAGTACTTC. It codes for CASSFGTSGGLETQYF.

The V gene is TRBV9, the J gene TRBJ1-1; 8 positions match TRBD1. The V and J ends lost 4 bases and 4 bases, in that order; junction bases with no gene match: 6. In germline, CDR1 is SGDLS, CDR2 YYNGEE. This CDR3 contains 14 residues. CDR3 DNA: TGTGCCAGCAGCCCAGGGGGCTCTGGCACTGAAGCTTTCTTT. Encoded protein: CASSPGGSGTEAFF. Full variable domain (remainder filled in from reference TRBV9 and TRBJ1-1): DSGVTQTPKHLITATGQRVTLRCSPRSGDLSVYWYQQSLDQGLQFLIQYYNGEERAKGNILERFSAQQFPDLHSELNLSSLELGDSALYFCASSPGGSGTEAFFGQGTRLTVV.

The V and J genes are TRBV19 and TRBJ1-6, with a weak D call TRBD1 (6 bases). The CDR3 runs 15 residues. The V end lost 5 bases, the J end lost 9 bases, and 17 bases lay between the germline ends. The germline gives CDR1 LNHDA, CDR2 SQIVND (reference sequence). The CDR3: CASSPGVTGSSPLHF. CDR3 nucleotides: TGTGCCAGTAGTCCCGGGGTAACAGGGAGTTCACCCCTCCACTTT.

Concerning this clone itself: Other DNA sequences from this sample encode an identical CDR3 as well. DNA of the CDR3: TGTGCCAGCAGTTACTCGGGGGGATATGGCTACACCTTC. Residues: CASSYSGGYGYTF. The chain uses TRBV6-5 and TRBJ1-2; D perhaps matches TRBD1 (5 bases). Germline CDR1 MNHEY, CDR2 SVGAGI. The CDR3 is 13 amino acids. Deletions cut 0 bases from V and 5 bases from J, with 7 bases between.

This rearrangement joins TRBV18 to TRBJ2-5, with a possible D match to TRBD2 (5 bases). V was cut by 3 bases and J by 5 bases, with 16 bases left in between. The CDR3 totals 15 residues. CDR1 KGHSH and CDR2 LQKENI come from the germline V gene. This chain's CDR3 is CASSPPGGSHETQYF. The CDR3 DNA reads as TGTGCCAGCTCACCCCCAGGAGGCAGTCATGAGACCCAGTACTTC. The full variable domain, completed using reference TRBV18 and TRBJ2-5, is NAGVMQNPRHLVRRRGQEARLRCSPMKGHSHVYWYRQLPEEGLKFMVYLQKENIIDESGMPKERFSAEFPKEGPSILRIQQVVRGDSAAYFCASSPPGGSHETQYFGPGTRLLVL.

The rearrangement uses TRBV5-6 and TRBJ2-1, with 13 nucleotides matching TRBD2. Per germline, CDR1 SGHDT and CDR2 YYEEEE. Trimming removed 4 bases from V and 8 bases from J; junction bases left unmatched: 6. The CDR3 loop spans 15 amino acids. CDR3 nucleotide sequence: TGTGCCAGCAGCCTGACTAGCGGGAGGCGGCATGAGCAGTTCTTC. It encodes CASSLTSGRRHEQFF.

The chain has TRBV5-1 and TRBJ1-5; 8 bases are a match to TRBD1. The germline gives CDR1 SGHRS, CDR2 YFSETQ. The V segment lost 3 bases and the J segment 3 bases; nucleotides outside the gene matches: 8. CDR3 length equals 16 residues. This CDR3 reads CASSSYRGGNNQPQHF. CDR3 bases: TGCGCCAGCAGCTCCTACAGGGGGGGAAACAATCAGCCCCAGCATTTT.